These 29 T cell receptor beta chains were sequenced from one sample in a study of T-cell memory formation after mild COVID-19. TCRdb reprocessed the 5' RACE reads via MiXCR and lists one record per CDR3 protein. The table includes 360,000 or so distinct CDR3 sequences, around 28% detected once. The sequencing sample was made of PBMCs or a T cell subset sorted from them (not recorded which). These receptors came from an adult woman who had mild COVID-19 (a few samples of this study predate the infection). Cell type and time point are not known.

The sample holds a few counts of this clonotype. The gene calls are TRBV20-1 and TRBJ1-2; 8 positions agree with TRBD1. With 1 base clipped from V and 3 bases from J, the junction kept 4 bases outside the gene matches. The germline CDR1 and CDR2 sequences are DFQATT and SNEGSKA (reference sequence). The length of the CDR3 is 14 residues. CDR3 amino acids: CSARAGGADYGYTF. In DNA form, the CDR3 reads TGCAGTGCTAGAGCAGGGGGCGCTGACTATGGCTACACCTTC.

The J gene is TRBJ2-2, the V gene TRBV3-1; 7 bases align to TRBD1. The CDR3 loop spans 15 amino acids. Germline V gene data show CDR1 as LGHDT and CDR2 as YNNKEL (reference sequence). Germline trimming cut 7 bases from V and 1 base from J; bases unmatched to any gene: 6. The CDR3 DNA reads TGTGCCAGCACCCCCGGGACAGTGAACACCGGGGAGCTGTTTTTT. The encoded protein is CASTPGTVNTGELFF.

The chain is built from TRBV6-1 and TRBJ1-2; 9 bases match TRBD1. CDR1 is MNHNS, CDR2 SASEGT, per germline. The CDR3 has 14 amino acids. With V trimmed by 7 bases and J by 3 bases, 6 bases remained unmatched. CDR3 DNA: TGTGCCAGCAAAGACAGGGGGGAACACTATGGCTACACCTTC. It specifies CASKDRGEHYGYTF.

This clonotype is a singleton in its sample. The rearrangement uses TRBV9 and TRBJ2-1; TRBD2 aligns across 8 bases. The CDR3 totals 14 residues. Trimming took 3 bases from V and 6 from J; bases not matched to a gene: 5. Germline V gene data show CDR1 as SGDLS and CDR2 as YYNGEE. The DNA for the CDR3 is TGTGCCAGCAGCGCCTCCGGGACTAGCAATGAGCAGTTCTTC. Translated, it gives CASSASGTSNEQFF.

The genes are TRBV3-1 and TRBJ2-1, with 8 bases fitting TRBD2. The CDR3 is made up of 16 amino acids. V gave up 0 bases and J gave up 6 bases; unmatched junction bases: 7. From germline, CDR1 is LGHDT and CDR2 YNNKEL (reference sequence). The CDR3 region is CASSQDSGGAFNEQFF. The CDR3 DNA sequence: TGTGCCAGCAGCCAAGATTCGGGGGGGGCCTTCAATGAGCAGTTCTTC.

This clonotype was detected a few times. The chain joins TRBV7-3 to TRBJ2-3, with D possibly matching TRBD2 (7 bases). CDR1 and CDR2 (germline): SGHTA, FQGTGA. Trimming cost V 5 bases and J 1 base, with 13 bases left between them. The CDR3 runs to 15 residues. CDR3 sequence: CASSLGGGGTDTQYF. The CDR3 bases are TGTGCCAGCAGCCTCGGAGGGGGGGGCACAGATACGCAGTATTTT.

This clonotype was seen just once. V and J are TRBV30 and TRBJ1-2; D remains unclear. Germline V gene lookup returns CDR1 GTSNPN and CDR2 SVGIG (reference sequence). This CDR3 spans 14 amino acids. With 0 bases removed from V and 3 bases from J, the gap between germline ends came to 11 bases. CDR3 DNA sequence: TGTGCCTGGAGTGTAGGGTACATCGACTATGGCTACACCTTC. It encodes CAWSVGYIDYGYTF.

V and J are TRBV12-3 or TRBV12-4 and TRBJ2-7; 9 bases are a match to TRBD2. This CDR3 comprises 14 residues. V was pared by 3 bases and J by 7 bases, with 7 bases of the junction left unmatched. CDR3 sequence: CASSLRIAGAEQYF. The CDR3 DNA is TGTGCCAGCAGTTTGAGGATAGCGGGAGCGGAGCAGTACTTC.

Only a few counts were recorded for this clonotype. The genes are TRBV5-1 and TRBJ2-2, with D possibly matching TRBD1 (6 bases). Germline lookup yields CDR1 SGHRS and CDR2 YFSETQ. This CDR3 has 15 amino acids. V was clipped by 1 base and J by 5 bases, with 12 bases between them. The CDR3 here is CASSLLSGETGELFF. CDR3 sequence (DNA): TGCGCCAGCAGCTTGCTGTCAGGGGAAACCGGGGAGCTGTTTTTT.

This clonotype was seen a few times. This sequence joins TRBV7-9 and TRBJ2-7; tentatively, D is TRBD1 (6 bases). The germline CDR1 and CDR2 sequences are SEHNR and FQNEAQ (reference sequence). The CDR3 extends over 15 amino acids. The germline V and J ends were trimmed by 5 bases and 0 bases, with 14 bases remaining between them. The CDR3 nucleotides read TGTGCCAGCAGCGCAGGACAGACCCGCTCCTACGAGCAGTACTTC. It yields the protein CASSAGQTRSYEQYF.

This sequence joins TRBV3-1 and TRBJ2-7; D uncertain. Looked up from germline, CDR1 is LGHDT and CDR2 is YNNKEL (reference sequence). Deletions cut 0 bases from V and 9 bases from J, with 12 bases between. The CDR3 extends over 13 amino acids. The CDR3 sequence: CASSQDIRGVQYF. The CDR3, as DNA: TGTGCCAGCAGCCAAGATATTCGTGGGGTGCAGTACTTC.

The gene calls are TRBV5-4 and TRBJ1-2; D unclear. The V end was cut by 4 bases, the J end by 8 bases, with 12 bases between. This CDR3 comprises 12 residues. CDR1 and CDR2 (germline): SGHNT, YYREEE (reference sequence). CDR3 sequence: CASSIDSRGYTF. The DNA for the CDR3 is TGTGCCAGCAGCATTGATTCGCGGGGCTACACCTTC.

This clonotype was detected only once. The rearrangement links TRBV12-3 or TRBV12-4 to TRBJ2-3, with TRBD2 as a possible D gene (6 bases). V was cut by 4 bases and J by 6 bases, with 14 bases left in between. CDR3 length: 14 residues. CDR3 sequence: CASSSAGPLDTQYF. The CDR3, as DNA: TGTGCCAGCAGTTCCGCGGGACCTCTCGATACGCAGTATTTT.

This clonotype was detected only a few times. The chain combines TRBV4-3 with TRBJ2-4; 11 bases agree with TRBD1. V was pared by 1 base and J by 0 bases, with 2 bases of the junction left unmatched. CDR1 and CDR2 (germline): LGHNA, YSLEER. The CDR3 is 17 residues long. Here the CDR3 DNA reads TGCGCCAGCAGCCAAGCGGACAGGGGGCTAGCCAAAAACATTCAGTACTTC. Protein sequence: CASSQADRGLAKNIQYF.

The J gene is TRBJ2-1, the V gene TRBV20-1; 9 bases map to TRBD1. Germline V gene sequence: CDR1 DFQATT, CDR2 SNEGSKA (reference sequence). The CDR3 sequence is 14 residues long. V shed 6 bases and J 6 bases; nucleotides not matched to a gene: 9. Here the CDR3 DNA reads TGCAGTGCCCAGGGACAGGGCTATGGCAATGAGCAGTTCTTC. Amino acid sequence: CSAQGQGYGNEQFF.

This clonotype was seen at least ten times. The chain links TRBV15 to TRBJ2-1; 15 nucleotides agree with TRBD2. The CDR3 consists of 16 residues. Germline CDR1 LNHNV, CDR2 YYDKDF (reference sequence). Trimming at V came to 6 bases and at J to 5 bases, leaving 5 bases not matched to a gene. The DNA of the CDR3 is TGTGCCACCAGTATTGGACTAGCGGGAGGGGACAATGAGCAGTTCTTC. This gives the protein CATSIGLAGGDNEQFF.

The rearrangement links TRBV10-3 to TRBJ2-7, with D tentatively TRBD2 (6 bases). CDR1 and CDR2 (germline): ENHRY, SYGVKD. This CDR3 is 15 amino acids long. With 0 bases removed from V and 3 bases from J, the gap between germline ends came to 12 bases. The CDR3 loop is CAISESKGLVYEQYF. The CDR3 DNA reads as TGTGCCATCAGTGAGTCGAAGGGACTCGTCTACGAGCAGTACTTC.

This clonotype was found a few times. The chain combines TRBV20-1 with TRBJ2-1; 8 positions match TRBD2. The CDR3 consists of 13 residues. Per the germline V gene, CDR1 is DFQATT and CDR2 is SNEGSKA (reference sequence). V gave up 2 bases and J gave up 7 bases; unmatched junction bases: 4. The chain's CDR3 is CSARYGGENEQFF. The CDR3 coding sequence is TGCAGTGCTAGATACGGGGGGGAGAATGAGCAGTTCTTC.

This clonotype was picked up a small number of times. The V gene is TRBV7-9, the J gene TRBJ2-5, with 7 bases lining up with TRBD2. The V segment lost 4 bases and the J segment 3 bases; nucleotides outside the gene matches: 8. The CDR3 has 15 residues. Germline V CDR1 and CDR2: SEHNR, FQNEAQ (reference sequence). The DNA for the CDR3 is TGTGCCAGCAGCTCCCCAACGAGCGGGGAAGAGACCCAGTACTTC. It encodes CASSSPTSGEETQYF. The full variable domain, with the rest looked up from reference TRBV7-9 and TRBJ2-5, is DTGVSQNPRHKITKRGQNVTFRCDPISEHNRLYWYRQTLGQGPEFLTYFQNEAQLEKSRLLSDRFSAERPKGSFSTLEIQRTEQGDSAMYLCASSSPTSGEETQYFGPGTRLLVL.

V usage is TRBV5-1 and J usage is TRBJ1-4; D is undetermined. CDR3 length: 15 amino acids. In germline, CDR1 is SGHRS, CDR2 YFSETQ. The ends were cut back, 0 bases at V and 2 bases at J, with 8 bases in the middle. The CDR3 here is CASSLVSSTNEKLFF. The CDR3 DNA sequence: TGCGCCAGCAGCTTGGTTTCCAGTACTAATGAAAAACTGTTTTTT.

The chain uses TRBV5-6 and TRBJ1-1, with 7 bases aligning to TRBD1. CDR3 length: 15 residues. V lost 3 bases to trimming and J lost 1 base; unmatched junction nucleotides: 6. Looked up from germline, CDR1 is SGHDT and CDR2 is YYEEEE. CDR3 amino acids: CASSSPWTGNTEAFF. CDR3 coding DNA: TGTGCCAGCAGCTCCCCCTGGACAGGGAACACTGAAGCTTTCTTT.

The chain couples TRBV6-5 to TRBJ1-2; TRBD1 is a possible D gene (5 bases). Germline V gene lookup returns CDR1 MNHEY and CDR2 SVGAGI. Trimming removed 3 bases from V and 8 bases from J, with 13 bases in between. The CDR3 totals 13 residues. CDR3 nucleotide sequence: TGTGCCAGCAGTTATTTAGGGGCAGGAGGCTACACCTTC. Protein: CASSYLGAGGYTF.

The V and J genes are TRBV5-1 and TRBJ2-3; 7 bases map to TRBD1. Germline lookup yields CDR1 SGHRS and CDR2 YFSETQ. V shed 2 bases, J shed 4 bases, and the junction held 10 bases outside the gene matches. This CDR3 spans 16 amino acids. CDR3 amino acids: CASSFDRVGAPDTQYF. CDR3 nucleotides: TGCGCCAGCAGCTTCGACAGGGTTGGGGCCCCAGATACGCAGTATTTT. The variable domain in full, with the rest retrieved from reference TRBV5-1 and TRBJ2-3, is KAGVTQTPRYLIKTRGQQVTLSCSPISGHRSVSWYQQTPGQGLQFLFEYFSETQRNKGNFPGRFSGRQFSNSRSEMNVSTLELGDSALYLCASSFDRVGAPDTQYFGPGTRLTVL.

The chain links TRBV20-1 to TRBJ2-7; D unresolved. Germline CDR1 is DFQATT and CDR2 is SNEGSKA (reference sequence). The CDR3 has 11 residues. V lost 5 bases to trimming and J lost 6 bases, with 11 bases between them. CDR3 in DNA: TGCAGTGCTCAATTGGGCCTCGAGCAGTACTTC. As protein: CSAQLGLEQYF.

V is TRBV2 and J is TRBJ1-1; D not certain. Germline CDR1 is SNHLY and CDR2 is FYNNEI. This CDR3 is 12 amino acids long. Trimming shortened V by 2 bases and J by 8 bases, and 9 bases separated the two germline ends. CDR3 loop: CASSELGQEAFF. The CDR3 bases are TGTGCCAGCAGTGAACTTGGGCAGGAAGCTTTCTTT.

The rearrangement joins TRBV19 to TRBJ2-7; the D is unclear. Germline CDR1 reads LNHDA; CDR2 reads SQIVND (reference sequence). The length of the CDR3 is 15 residues. V was cut by 3 bases and J by 3 bases, with 15 bases left in between. The DNA for the CDR3 is TGTGCCAGTAGTATTAGTGTGTCGGTGCTCTACGAGCAGTACTTC. It is translated as CASSISVSVLYEQYF.

This clonotype was seen only a few times. The rearrangement uses TRBV5-5 and TRBJ1-6; D not certain. The CDR3 runs 16 residues. From germline, CDR1 is SGHKS and CDR2 YYEKEE (reference sequence). With 0 bases removed from V and 7 bases from J, the gap between germline ends came to 14 bases. The CDR3 nucleotides are TGTGCCAGCAGCTTGGCCGAGGTATCGAGGAATTCACCCCTCCACTTT. As protein: CASSLAEVSRNSPLHF.

The CDR3 is CSARGTLTDTQYF. The CDR3 DNA sequence: TGCAGCGCCCGGGGGACCCTCACAGATACGCAGTATTTT. This chain links TRBV29-1 with TRBJ2-3; D may be TRBD2 (6 bases). In germline, CDR1 is SQVTM, CDR2 ANQGSEA. V lost 7 bases, J lost 2 bases, and 13 bases lay in between. This CDR3 is 13 amino acids long.

This clonotype has only a few counts. The chain uses TRBV7-2 and TRBJ2-7; TRBD2 aligns across 10 bases. Germline CDR1 reads SGHTA; CDR2 reads FQGNSA. J gave up 7 bases and V 3 bases, and 9 bases lay outside the gene matches. The CDR3 runs 15 residues. The CDR3 loop reads CASSFSSGGAGEQYF. CDR3 coding DNA: TGTGCCAGCAGCTTTTCCAGCGGGGGGGCCGGTGAGCAGTACTTC.